This T cell receptor beta chain was sequenced in a study of T cell responses to AZD1222 COVID-19 vaccine. The study's findings and limits: Two AZD1222 doses significantly raised spike-specific TCR breadth and depth over controls. Baseline antibody screening turned up just a handful of seropositive AZD1222 recipients. Clonal diversity may have been underestimated, and the donors were mostly white British, with more females than males. Unmutated variant regions reportedly attract nearly half of all spike-specific TCRs.

As regards this clone: Its cognate antigen is unknown.

Data came from immunoSEQ multiplex PCR; TCRdb stores just in-frame clones and leaves some out. Of about 74,000 clones detected, around 93% appear once; the ten largest clones hold roughly 8%. Trimming removed 1 base at V and 1 base at J, with 8 bases between. Germline assignment: CDR1 SGHRS and CDR2 YFSETQ. This CDR3 is 15 amino acids long. The chain uses TRBV5-1 and TRBJ2-2; D is perhaps TRBD1 (5 bases). The sequence was collected from an adult who received the AZD1222 COVID-19 vaccine. Sequencing was performed on peripheral blood, taken 28 days after the second AZD1222 dose. The CDR3 sequence: CASSLTQGNTGELFF. Here the CDR3 DNA reads TGCGCCAGCAGCTTGACCCAGGGGAACACCGGGGAGCTGTTTTTT.